Sequencing of this TCR beta chain was carried out in a study of blood T cell repertoires in COVID-19. The V and J ends lost 3 bases and 5 bases, in that order; junction bases with no gene match: 6. In germline, CDR1 is SGHVS, CDR2 FQNEAQ. This CDR3 has 14 amino acids. Using immunoSEQ multiplex PCR, the repertoire was profiled, and TCRdb retains in-frame clones only, with some absent. This table has roughly 140,000 clones, 87% appearing once. The table lists this clone with a count of one. The chain couples TRBV7-8 to TRBJ2-5; 7 bases align to TRBD1. The sequencing sample was made of PBMCs or T cells enriched from blood (not recorded which). The receptor was derived from a man in his 60s who had recovered from COVID-19. The CDR3: CASSFGTVSETQYF. DNA of the CDR3: TGTGCCAGCAGCTTCGGGACAGTCAGCGAGACCCAGTACTTC.